The 27 T cell receptor beta chains in this list originate from one sample, sequenced in a study of T cells expressing NK-cell markers. Using the 5' RACE reads, TCRdb records one entry per CDR3 protein without DNA. The sample's table shows some 460,000 distinct CDR3 sequences. Sequencing used blood T cells: a sorted CD56 or NKG2C T cell subset, CD4+ or CD8+ T cells, or bulk PBMC T cells (not recorded which). These receptors were taken from a woman in her forties or fifties in good health.

The V and J genes are TRBV3-1 and TRBJ2-1; TCRdb calls TRBD2, which cannot be checked without DNA. CDR3 length equals 18 residues. Germline values: CDR1 LGHDT, CDR2 YNNKEL (reference sequence). The chain's CDR3 is CASSQVPSGRASYNEQFF.

CDR3: CASSSRDRGGRNTEAFF. V usage is TRBV27 and J usage is TRBJ1-1; TCRdb returns TRBD1, unconfirmable since there is no DNA. CDR1 MNHEY and CDR2 SMNVEV come from the germline V gene (reference sequence). This CDR3 has 17 amino acids.

This chain uses TRBV24-1 with TRBJ2-6; TCRdb outputs TRBD2, but without DNA this stays unchecked. The V gene's germline CDR1 is KGHDR and CDR2 SFDVKD. CDR3 length: 19 amino acids. CDR3: CATSDSSGRQKSGANVLTF.

This chain uses TRBV4-1 with TRBJ2-1. The CDR3 runs 12 residues. Germline loops: CDR1 MGHRA, CDR2 YSYEKL. CDR3 protein: CASSLQRREQFF.

The V call is TRBV5-1, the J call TRBJ1-4. The CDR3 length is 15 residues. Germline CDR1 reads SGHRS; CDR2 reads YFSETQ. The CDR3 sequence is CASSLQGRVYEKLFF.

The chain is built from TRBV6-1 and TRBJ2-7. Germline V gene sequence: CDR1 MNHNS, CDR2 SASEGT. The CDR3 covers 11 residues. The CDR3 loop reads CASFTAGEQYF.

The chain carries TRBV7-2 and TRBJ1-5; the TRBD1 assignment by TCRdb is unverifiable without DNA. Germline CDR1 SGHTA, CDR2 FQGNSA. The CDR3 is 14 residues long. This CDR3 is CASSWDGGNQPQHF.

This chain joins TRBV10-3 and TRBJ2-5; the TRBD1 assignment by TCRdb is unverifiable without DNA. CDR3 length equals 16 residues. Germline assignment: CDR1 ENHRY and CDR2 SYGVKD. CDR3 protein: CAISESMGEYQETQYF.

The chain carries TRBV4-1 and TRBJ1-4; the D call from TCRdb, TRBD1, cannot be confirmed without DNA. Germline V gene lookup returns CDR1 MGHRA and CDR2 YSYEKL. This CDR3 region has 16 residues. The chain's CDR3 is CASSQGPPGANEKLFF.

The chain joins TRBV7-3 to TRBJ1-1; TCRdb's D gene call, TRBD1, goes unchecked for lack of DNA. Germline loops: CDR1 SGHTA, CDR2 FQGTGA. The CDR3 is made up of 14 amino acids. The chain's CDR3 is CASSPGSGVAEAFF.

The chain joins TRBV6-5 to TRBJ1-3; the D gene TCRdb calls, TRBD1, cannot be checked with no DNA. The V gene's germline CDR1 is MNHEY and CDR2 SVGAGI. The CDR3 consists of 17 residues. CDR3 sequence: CASSKWARTPGGNTIYF.

This sequence joins TRBV4-2 and TRBJ2-7. Germline loops: CDR1 LGHNA, CDR2 YNFKEQ. The CDR3 has 16 residues. CDR3 region: CASSRGLLASSYEQYF.

The rearrangement uses TRBV3-1 and TRBJ2-1. CDR1 LGHDT and CDR2 YNNKEL come from the germline V gene (reference sequence). This CDR3 comprises 12 residues. The CDR3 here is CASSQVPNEQFF.

V is TRBV4-1 and J is TRBJ2-1; the D gene TCRdb calls, TRBD1, cannot be checked with no DNA. Germline loops: CDR1 MGHRA, CDR2 YSYEKL. The CDR3 is 15 residues long. The CDR3 spells CASSQVGGGTVEQFF.

The CDR3 loop reads CASSDPPGQRRGAFF. The V call is TRBV4-1, the J call TRBJ1-1; there is no DNA to check the TCRdb D call of TRBD1. Germline CDR1 and CDR2: MGHRA and YSYEKL. The length of the CDR3 is 15 residues.

V gene TRBV6-5 combines with J gene TRBJ2-3; TCRdb picks TRBD2, but there is no DNA to check that call. This CDR3 contains 18 residues. Per the germline V gene, CDR1 is MNHEY and CDR2 is SVGAGI. The CDR3 is CASSYTLPGLAGEDTQYF.

This chain joins TRBV20-1 and TRBJ2-5; absent DNA, TCRdb's TRBD2 call cannot be checked. CDR3 length: 15 residues. CDR1 is DFQATT, CDR2 SNEGSKA, per germline (reference sequence). The CDR3 sequence: CSAHPLAGPQETQYF.

The chain carries TRBV25-1 and TRBJ2-7. The CDR3 is 12 amino acids. CDR1 is MGHDK and CDR2 is SYGVNS in the germline V gene. The CDR3 spells CASSVRNYEQYF.

This sequence joins TRBV11-2 and TRBJ2-1; with no DNA, the TCRdb D assignment of TRBD2 cannot be verified. CDR3 length: 16 residues. The germline V gene has CDR1 SGHAT and CDR2 FQNNGV. Here the CDR3 reads CASSFLGLANYNEQFF.

The CDR3: CASSQVGGTGELFF. The rearrangement joins TRBV4-1 to TRBJ2-2; TCRdb's D call of TRBD1 is untestable without DNA. Germline V gives CDR1 MGHRA, CDR2 YSYEKL. The CDR3 consists of 14 residues.

This rearrangement joins TRBV3-1 to TRBJ2-7; TCRdb designates TRBD1, a call that cannot be tested without DNA. The CDR3 covers 17 residues. Germline-derived CDR1 and CDR2 are LGHDT and YNNKEL (reference sequence). The chain's CDR3 is CASSQDVRQGLDYEQYF.

The chain links TRBV29-1 to TRBJ2-3; TCRdb indicates TRBD1, and absent DNA this call remains unverified. CDR1 and CDR2 from the germline V gene are SQVTM and ANQGSEA. The CDR3 spans 14 residues. CDR3 sequence reads: CSVGGGAGTDTQYF.

J is TRBJ1-2 and V is TRBV12-3 or TRBV12-4. The CDR3 has 15 amino acids. The CDR3 loop reads CASSLLTYPNYGYTF.

The chain combines TRBV4-1 with TRBJ2-3; the TRBD2 assignment by TCRdb is unverifiable without DNA. Germline loops: CDR1 MGHRA, CDR2 YSYEKL. This CDR3 contains 18 residues. CDR3 protein: CASSQDGAGTSIADTQYF.

V and J are TRBV20-1 and TRBJ1-3. CDR3 length equals 15 residues. In germline, CDR1 is DFQATT, CDR2 SNEGSKA (reference sequence). The CDR3 sequence is CSASDFRVVGNTIYF.

The gene calls are TRBV20-1 and TRBJ2-1; there is no DNA to check the TCRdb D call of TRBD2. This CDR3 is 14 amino acids long. The germline gives CDR1 DFQATT, CDR2 SNEGSKA (reference sequence). CDR3 loop: CSASALAERGEQFF.

This chain uses TRBV24-1 with TRBJ2-1; the TCRdb call, TRBD2, lacks DNA for checking. Germline V lookup: CDR1 KGHDR, CDR2 SFDVKD. This CDR3 spans 19 amino acids. The CDR3 loop reads CATSDPGGQLAGVPNEQFF.